One sample yielded the 28 T cell receptor beta chains listed below, sequenced in a study of cytomegalovirus exposure and HLA in healthy donors. Primers included in the PCR were 60 Vbeta and 13 Jbeta primers. Profiling relied on immunoSEQ multiplex PCR, and the TCRdb table lists in-frame clones only, not all of them. The sample carries 90,000 to 150,000 clones, approximately 80% recorded once. Input material: PBMCs. Receptors originate from a female donor in good health and CMV-seronegative.

This clone came up a few times. This sequence joins TRBV6-6 and TRBJ2-7, with 10 bases lining up with TRBD2. CDR3 size: 15 residues. Germline assignment: CDR1 MNHNY and CDR2 SVGAGI (reference sequence). J lost 4 bases, V lost 4 bases, and 7 bases had no gene match. The CDR3 coding sequence is TGTGCCAGCAGTTCCGGACTAGCGGTGATTTACGAGCAGTACTTC. This translates into CASSSGLAVIYEQYF.

V and J are TRBV19 and TRBJ1-2, with TRBD1 matching over 11 bases. Germline assignment: CDR1 LNHDA and CDR2 SQIVND (reference sequence). V lost 3 bases to trimming and J lost 7 bases; unmatched junction nucleotides: 4. CDR3 length: 14 residues. The CDR3 is CASSIGQGARGYTF. The CDR3 coding sequence is TGTGCCAGTAGTATTGGACAGGGGGCGCGTGGCTACACCTTC.

The V gene is TRBV15, the J gene TRBJ1-5; 8 nucleotides line up with TRBD1. The CDR3 extends over 14 amino acids. Germline V lookup: CDR1 LNHNV, CDR2 YYDKDF (reference sequence). The ends lost 8 bases at V and 5 bases at J; junction bases unmatched: 8. The CDR3 reads CATVQGDVDQPQHF. As DNA, the CDR3 is TGTGCCACCGTACAGGGGGATGTGGATCAGCCCCAGCATTTT.

J is TRBJ2-1 and V is TRBV7-6; 11 bases line up with TRBD2. This CDR3 spans 17 amino acids. The trim removed 5 bases at V and 9 bases at J, leaving 15 bases unmatched. Germline V lookup: CDR1 SGHVS, CDR2 FNYEAQ. CDR3 sequence reads: CASSVLPGTSGGGEQFF. The DNA for the CDR3 is TGTGCCAGCAGCGTCCTCCCCGGGACTAGCGGCGGTGGTGAGCAGTTCTTC.

The chain joins TRBV18 to TRBJ1-4, with no clear D. Per germline, CDR1 KGHSH and CDR2 LQKENI. The CDR3 consists of 14 residues. Trimming left V 6 bases short and J 0 bases short, with 8 bases between. CDR3 residues: CASSQAPTNEKLFF. In DNA, the CDR3 is TGTGCCAGCTCCCAAGCCCCAACTAATGAAAAACTGTTTTTT. Full variable domain (remainder filled in from reference TRBV18 and TRBJ1-4): NAGVMQNPRHLVRRRGQEARLRCSPMKGHSHVYWYRQLPEEGLKFMVYLQKENIIDESGMPKERFSAEFPKEGPSILRIQQVVRGDSAAYFCASSQAPTNEKLFFGSGTQLSVL.

This chain uses TRBV7-3 with TRBJ1-6; D gene uncertain. Germline CDR1 reads SGHTA; CDR2 reads FQGTGA. The V end lost 5 bases, the J end lost 6 bases, and 11 bases lay between the germline ends. The CDR3 has 14 amino acids. The CDR3 region has the DNA TGTGCCAGCAGCACAGCTCACCCTAATTCACCCCTCCACTTT. Its translation is CASSTAHPNSPLHF. Variable domain in full (rest from reference TRBV7-3 and TRBJ1-6): GAGVSQTPSNKVTEKGKYVELRCDPISGHTALYWYRQSLGQGPEFLIYFQGTGAADDSGLPNDRFFAVRPEGSVSTLKIQRTERGDSAVYLCASSTAHPNSPLHFGNGTRLTVT.

The genes are TRBV27 and TRBJ1-1, with TRBD1 matching 7 bases. The CDR3 contains 14 residues. V gave up 5 bases and J gave up 4 bases; unmatched junction bases: 7. Germline V CDR1 and CDR2: MNHEY, SMNVEV (reference sequence). CDR3 residues: CASSTRGLGTEAFF. CDR3 coding DNA: TGTGCCAGCAGTACTAGGGGGCTGGGCACTGAAGCTTTCTTT.

The genes are TRBV6-5 and TRBJ2-5; 7 bases match TRBD1. The junction had 9 bases not matched to a gene; V was cut back by 5 bases and J by 6 bases. The CDR3 is 14 amino acids. Germline V gene sequence: CDR1 MNHEY, CDR2 SVGAGI. For the CDR3, the DNA is TGTGCCAGCAGTAAATCGACAGGGCGGCAGACCCAGTACTTC. Translated, it gives CASSKSTGRQTQYF.

The chain combines TRBV7-8 with TRBJ2-7, with D unclear. The germline V gene has CDR1 SGHVS and CDR2 FQNEAQ. The germline V and J ends were trimmed by 1 base and 4 bases, with 8 bases remaining between them. CDR3 length equals 13 residues. The chain's CDR3 is CASSLVSRYEQYF. CDR3 nucleotides: TGTGCCAGCAGCTTAGTCTCTAGATACGAGCAGTACTTC.

For this clone: Germline and junction disagree at one end, which may indicate a read error. J is TRBJ2-7 and V is TRBV7-9; D is possibly TRBD2 (6 bases). Per germline, CDR1 SEHNR and CDR2 FQNEAQ (reference sequence). This CDR3 has 13 amino acids. This chain's CDR3 is CSSSGPAGNEQYF. The CDR3 coding sequence is TGTTCCAGCAGCGGCCCCGCGGGGAACGAGCAGTACTTC. The whole variable domain, filled in from reference TRBV7-9 and TRBJ2-7, reads DTGVSQNPRHKITKRGQNVTFRCDPISEHNRLYWYRQTLGQGPEFLTYFQNEAQLEKSRLLSDRFSAERPKGSFSTLEIQRTEQGDSAMYLCSSSGPAGNEQYFGPGTRLTVT.

As DNA, the CDR3 is TGTGCCACCAGCACCCCTTCCCAGCCCCAGCATTTT. Amino acid sequence: CATSTPSQPQHF. The chain joins TRBV15 to TRBJ1-5; D unclear. CDR1 LNHNV and CDR2 YYDKDF come from the germline V gene (reference sequence). The CDR3 has 12 amino acids. Trimming left V 4 bases short and J 7 bases short, with 8 bases between.

V and J are TRBV6-1 and TRBJ1-1; 7 bases align to TRBD1. The CDR3 loop spans 13 amino acids. V gave up 2 bases and J gave up 4 bases; unmatched junction bases: 1. Germline V gene sequence: CDR1 MNHNS, CDR2 SASEGT. In DNA form, the CDR3 reads TGTGCCAGCAGTGAACACAGGGGCACTGAAGCTTTCTTT. Its translation: CASSEHRGTEAFF.

CDR3 region: CAWSSSSGTAQQYF. The DNA for the CDR3 is TGTGCCTGGAGTTCCTCATCGGGGACAGCCCAGCAGTACTTC. The rearrangement links TRBV30 to TRBJ2-7, with TRBD1 identical over 7 bases. The CDR3 is 14 residues long. The germline V gene has CDR1 GTSNPN and CDR2 SVGIG (reference sequence). Germline trimming cut 2 bases from V and 8 bases from J; bases unmatched to any gene: 12.

The chain couples TRBV19 to TRBJ1-2, with D possibly TRBD1 on 5 matching bases. V lost 7 bases and J 4 bases, leaving 16 bases between the germline ends. Germline V gene lookup returns CDR1 LNHDA and CDR2 SQIVND (reference sequence). The CDR3 contains 14 residues. CDR3 DNA: TGTGCCAGTACCCGGGCCTCACAGGTCTATGGCTACACCTTC. As protein: CASTRASQVYGYTF.

The chain is built from TRBV7-9 and TRBJ2-7; 9 nucleotides align to TRBD1. The germline V gene encodes CDR1 SEHNR and CDR2 FQNEAQ (reference sequence). V lost 5 bases to trimming and J lost 2 bases; unmatched junction nucleotides: 13. The CDR3 is 17 residues long. The CDR3 DNA follows: TGTGCCAGCAGCCCAAACCCGGGACAGGGATACCCCTACGAGCAGTACTTC. Protein sequence: CASSPNPGQGYPYEQYF. Combining the CDR3 with reference TRBV7-9 and TRBJ2-7 gives the whole variable domain DTGVSQNPRHKITKRGQNVTFRCDPISEHNRLYWYRQTLGQGPEFLTYFQNEAQLEKSRLLSDRFSAERPKGSFSTLEIQRTEQGDSAMYLCASSPNPGQGYPYEQYFGPGTRLTVT.

J is TRBJ1-6 and V is TRBV21-1; the table gives TRBD1 as D, unverified against the DNA. TRBV21-1 corresponds to a pseudogene. This CDR3 has 15 amino acids. Here the CDR3 DNA reads TGTGCCAGCATCTGGGGGGACAGAGCAAATTCACCCCTCCACTTT. Translating gives CASIWGDRANSPLHF.

V gene TRBV6-1 combines with J gene TRBJ2-1; D might be TRBD2 (6 bases). V dropped 6 bases and J dropped 0 bases, with 12 bases sitting between them. The CDR3 runs 15 residues. The germline gives CDR1 MNHNS, CDR2 SASEGT. The CDR3 reads CASRGSAGSYNEQFF. CDR3 DNA sequence: TGTGCCAGCAGAGGATCAGCGGGCTCCTACAATGAGCAGTTCTTC.

This chain connects TRBV18 to TRBJ2-7; D perhaps matches TRBD1 (6 bases). V was trimmed by 3 bases and J by 5 bases, leaving 14 bases between them. The CDR3 sequence is 14 residues long. Germline loops: CDR1 KGHSH, CDR2 LQKENI. CDR3: CASSPPTGRDEQYF. The CDR3 DNA sequence: TGTGCCAGCTCACCCCCGACAGGTCGGGACGAGCAGTACTTC.

The genes are TRBV5-6 and TRBJ1-1; 9 bases match TRBD1. CDR1 SGHDT and CDR2 YYEEEE come from the germline V gene. CDR3 size: 11 residues. The V gene end was trimmed by 3 bases and the J gene end by 13 bases; junction bases not matched to a gene: 4. CDR3 coding DNA: TGTGCCAGCAGCTCGGGACAGGGTGTTTTCTTT. It yields the protein CASSSGQGVFF.

This clone was observed a few times. The rearrangement joins TRBV7-9 to TRBJ1-2; D possibly corresponds to TRBD1 (5 bases). The CDR3 has 15 amino acids. CDR1 and CDR2 (germline): SEHNR, FQNEAQ (reference sequence). V shed 4 bases and J shed 6 bases, with 18 bases lying between them. CDR3 amino acids: CASSSIRRGGDGYTF. CDR3 nucleotides: TGTGCCAGCAGCTCCATCCGCCGGGGGGGGGATGGCTACACCTTC.

The rearrangement links TRBV5-5 to TRBJ2-7; tentative D call: TRBD1 (5 bases). V shed 0 bases and J shed 3 bases, with 16 bases lying between them. The CDR3 spans 16 residues. CDR1 and CDR2 from the germline V gene are SGHKS and YYEKEE (reference sequence). The CDR3 here is CASSLASGQMNYEQYF. The CDR3 coding sequence is TGTGCCAGCAGCTTGGCCTCAGGGCAAATGAACTACGAGCAGTACTTC.

This clone was found a few times. The gene calls are TRBV2 and TRBJ2-1; 9 positions agree with TRBD1. J lost 3 bases, V lost 6 bases, and 3 bases had no gene match. The CDR3 sequence is 14 residues long. The germline V gene encodes CDR1 SNHLY and CDR2 FYNNEI. The CDR3 here is CASRGTGYYNEQFF. CDR3 in DNA: TGTGCCAGCAGGGGGACAGGGTACTACAATGAGCAGTTCTTC.

The chain carries TRBV5-6 and TRBJ1-2; 7 bases are a match to TRBD1. Germline loops: CDR1 SGHDT, CDR2 YYEEEE. The J segment lost 5 bases and the V segment lost 0 bases, leaving 13 bases of the junction unmatched. There are 17 residues in the CDR3. The CDR3, as DNA: TGTGCCAGCAGCTTGGAACCCCCACAAGGGGGCCGTTATGGCTACACCTTC. It translates to CASSLEPPQGGRYGYTF. The full variable domain, in which reference TRBV5-6 and TRBJ1-2 provide the parts outside the CDR3, is DAGVTQSPTHLIKTRGQQVTLRCSPKSGHDTVSWYQQALGQGPQFIFQYYEEEERQRGNFPDRFSGHQFPNYSSELNVNALLLGDSALYLCASSLEPPQGGRYGYTFGSGTRLTVV.

The chain carries TRBV14 and TRBJ1-3; weak D call: TRBD1 (6 bases). Germline-derived CDR1 and CDR2 are SGHDN and FVKESK. The CDR3 contains 15 residues. V lost 6 bases to trimming and J lost 0 bases, with 12 bases between them. The CDR3 reads CASSRDNYSGNTIYF. The DNA for the CDR3 is TGTGCCAGCAGTCGGGACAACTACTCTGGAAACACCATATATTTT.

Details on this clone: No conserved phenylalanine or tryptophan ends this CDR3, so it is likely a read error. No DNA is shown, since the ends of the CDR3 on it are uncertain; the CDR3 is the one TCRdb lists. This chain uses TRBV5-1 with TRBJ1-1. Looked up from germline, CDR1 is SGHRS and CDR2 is YFSETQ. The CDR3 has 11 amino acids, counting both end residues. CDR3 amino acids: CASSSHRDYAV.

The chain links TRBV5-1 to TRBJ1-5; D is possibly TRBD1 (6 bases). Per the germline V gene, CDR1 is SGHRS and CDR2 is YFSETQ. The CDR3 totals 16 residues. Trimming removed 0 bases at V and 4 bases at J, with 14 bases between. The CDR3 loop is CASSLGAGGLNQPQHF. Here the CDR3 DNA reads TGCGCCAGCAGCTTGGGCGCGGGGGGGCTTAATCAGCCCCAGCATTTT.

The CDR3 DNA is TGTGCCAGCAGCCCCGGACAGGGAAATCGCGAGCAGTACTTC. It yields the protein CASSPGQGNREQYF. The gene calls are TRBV2 and TRBJ2-7; 8 nucleotides agree with TRBD1. The trim removed 6 bases at V and 6 bases at J, leaving 10 bases unmatched. CDR1 is SNHLY and CDR2 is FYNNEI in the germline V gene. The CDR3 covers 14 residues.

This chain connects TRBV5-6 to TRBJ1-1; D unclear. Trimming took 4 bases from V and 0 from J, leaving 19 bases between them. The CDR3 has 17 amino acids. CDR1 is SGHDT, CDR2 YYEEEE, per germline. The CDR3 DNA is TGTGCCAGCAGCGAACAGCTCCAAAATTTCATGAACACTGAAGCTTTCTTT. Translation gives CASSEQLQNFMNTEAFF. Based on the CDR3 plus reference TRBV5-6 and TRBJ1-1, the full variable domain is DAGVTQSPTHLIKTRGQQVTLRCSPKSGHDTVSWYQQALGQGPQFIFQYYEEEERQRGNFPDRFSGHQFPNYSSELNVNALLLGDSALYLCASSEQLQNFMNTEAFFGQGTRLTVV.